The T cell receptor beta chain described here comes from a study of CD4 T cell repertoires in COVID-19. As to this clone: The antigen remains undetermined.

Samples came from patients recovered from mild-to-severe COVID-19. Assay used: immunoSEQ multiplex PCR; TCRdb lists only in-frame clones, some missing. The sample records tens of thousands of clones, around four fifths being singletons. Points from the study as a whole: Several top expanded SARS-CoV-2-reactive clonotypes were shared by two or three memory subsets. Between about 6 and 27% of SARS-CoV-2 clonotypes also appeared in SARS-CoV and/or HKU1 spike cultures.

This specimen was CD4+ T cells from peripheral blood, taken after recovery from COVID-19. The TCR comes from a human donor who had COVID-19.

CDR3 amino acids: CASSPTRGHPEQYF. CDR3 coding DNA: TGTGCCAGCTCACCCACTAGAGGTCATCCCGAGCAGTACTTC. The chain combines TRBV18 with TRBJ2-7, with D possibly being TRBD2 (5 bases). V was cut by 3 bases and J by 6 bases, with 15 bases left in between. Looked up from germline, CDR1 is KGHSH and CDR2 is LQKENI. The CDR3 has 14 amino acids.